This TCR beta chain was sequenced for a study of blood T cell repertoires in COVID-19. Source study methods: From reference gene primer amplification, estimates of nucleated cell counts were derived. The method was immunoSEQ multiplex PCR; TCRdb's version includes in-frame clones alone and lacks a portion of them. That table gives V, J and clone size, and the DNA gave D and trimming. The table includes some 130,000 clones, about 87% detected once. The junction had 4 bases not matched to a gene; V was cut back by 2 bases and J by 3 bases. Per germline, CDR1 MGHRA and CDR2 YSYEKL. The CDR3 consists of 16 residues.

Sample: peripheral blood. The TCR sequence derives from a human donor in a cohort sampled during active COVID-19. The rearrangement joins TRBV4-1 to TRBJ2-1; 10 nucleotides align to TRBD1. CDR3 region: CASSQSGTGVYNEQFF. The CDR3 DNA reads as TGCGCCAGCAGCCAATCCGGGACAGGGGTCTACAATGAGCAGTTCTTC.